This T cell receptor beta chain came from a study of OX40 agonist ivuxolimab in advanced cancers. CDR3 length: 15 amino acids. Germline V gene data show CDR1 as SNHLY and CDR2 as FYNNEI. Trimming removed 6 bases from V and 0 bases from J, with 14 bases in between. Repertoires were generated with immunoSEQ multiplex PCR, while TCRdb's copy carries only in-frame clones and drops some. The sample yields some 76,000 clones, 84% seen once. The clonotype comes from an adult with an advanced solid tumor such as melanoma, head and neck, liver or kidney cancer. This rearrangement joins TRBV2 to TRBJ1-2, with D hard to call. The sequencing used CD4+ or CD8+ T cells sorted from blood, collected in a trial of the OX40 agonist ivuxolimab. CDR3 in amino acids: CASSASGIPNYGYTF. The CDR3 bases are TGTGCCAGCAGCGCTTCCGGGATCCCTAACTATGGCTACACCTTC.